This TCR beta chain was captured by sequencing in a study of blood T cell repertoires in COVID-19. The overall study: Acute and convalescent COVID-19 specimens originated in the United States, Italy and Spain. T cells, B-cell-depleted T cells, or PBMCs supplied cDNA or gDNA.

Original methodology: The assay estimated nucleated cells by amplifying reference gene primers. Sequencing was performed with immunoSEQ multiplex PCR; in TCRdb, only in-frame clones are kept and a portion is missing. That table gives V, J and clone size, and the DNA gave D and trimming. Of approximately 280,000 clones listed, around 90% are singletons. The V segment lost 5 bases and the J segment 4 bases; nucleotides outside the gene matches: 1. The CDR3 is 13 residues long. The germline CDR1 and CDR2 sequences are SNHLY and FYNNEI. This sequence originates from a man aged 18 to 29 with active or convalescent COVID-19. The J gene is TRBJ2-1, the V gene TRBV2, with 8 bases aligning to TRBD2. Sample: peripheral blood. CDR3 nucleotide sequence: TGTGCCAGCAGTTCGGGGGGGTACAATGAGCAGTTCTTC. This codes for CASSSGGYNEQFF.